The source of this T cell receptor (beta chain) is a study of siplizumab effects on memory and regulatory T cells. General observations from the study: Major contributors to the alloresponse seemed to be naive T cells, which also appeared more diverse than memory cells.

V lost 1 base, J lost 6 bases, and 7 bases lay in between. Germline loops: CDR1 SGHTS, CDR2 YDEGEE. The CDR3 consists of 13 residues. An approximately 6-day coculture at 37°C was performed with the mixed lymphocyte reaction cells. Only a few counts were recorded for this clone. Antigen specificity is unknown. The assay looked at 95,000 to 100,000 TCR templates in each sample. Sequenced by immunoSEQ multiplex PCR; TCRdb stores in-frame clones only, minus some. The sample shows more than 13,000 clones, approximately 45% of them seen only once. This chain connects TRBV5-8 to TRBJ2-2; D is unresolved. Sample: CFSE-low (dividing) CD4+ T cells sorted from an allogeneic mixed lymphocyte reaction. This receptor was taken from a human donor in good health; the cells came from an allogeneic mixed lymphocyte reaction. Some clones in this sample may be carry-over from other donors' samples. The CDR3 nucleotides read TGTGCCAGCAGCTTGCGGGTTCCCGGGGAGCTGTTTTTT. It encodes CASSLRVPGELFF.